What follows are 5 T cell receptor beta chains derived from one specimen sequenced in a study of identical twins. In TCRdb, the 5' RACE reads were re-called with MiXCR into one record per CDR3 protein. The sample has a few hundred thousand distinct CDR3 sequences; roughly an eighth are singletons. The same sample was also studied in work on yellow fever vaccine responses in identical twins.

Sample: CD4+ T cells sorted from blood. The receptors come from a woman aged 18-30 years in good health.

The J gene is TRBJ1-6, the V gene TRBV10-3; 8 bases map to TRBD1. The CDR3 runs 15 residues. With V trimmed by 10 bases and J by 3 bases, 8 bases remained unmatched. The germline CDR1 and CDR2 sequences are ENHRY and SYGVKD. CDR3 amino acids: CATETGVDYNSPLHF. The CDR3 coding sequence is TGTGCCACCGAGACAGGGGTTGACTATAATTCACCCCTCCACTTT.

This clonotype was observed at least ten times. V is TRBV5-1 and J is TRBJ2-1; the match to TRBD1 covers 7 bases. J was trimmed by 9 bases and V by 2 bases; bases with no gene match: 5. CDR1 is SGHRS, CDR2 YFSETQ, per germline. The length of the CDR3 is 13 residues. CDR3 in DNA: TGCGCCAGCAGCTTAGGGACAGCCTTTGAGCAGTTCTTC. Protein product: CASSLGTAFEQFF.

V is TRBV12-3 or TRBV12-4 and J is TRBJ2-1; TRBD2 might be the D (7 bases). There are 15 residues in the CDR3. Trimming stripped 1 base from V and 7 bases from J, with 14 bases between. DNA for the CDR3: TGTGCCAGCAGTTTAGATGCGGGGGCCTCGAATGAGCAGTTCTTC. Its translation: CASSLDAGASNEQFF.

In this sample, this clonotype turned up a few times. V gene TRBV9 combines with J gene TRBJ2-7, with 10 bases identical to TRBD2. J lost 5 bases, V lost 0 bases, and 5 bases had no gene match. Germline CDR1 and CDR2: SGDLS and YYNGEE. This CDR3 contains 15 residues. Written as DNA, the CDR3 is TGTGCCAGCAGCGTAGGCCTAGCGGGAGTTCACGAGCAGTACTTC. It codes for CASSVGLAGVHEQYF. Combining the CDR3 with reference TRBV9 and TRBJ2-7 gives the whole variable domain DSGVTQTPKHLITATGQRVTLRCSPRSGDLSVYWYQQSLDQGLQFLIQYYNGEERAKGNILERFSAQQFPDLHSELNLSSLELGDSALYFCASSVGLAGVHEQYFGPGTRLTVT.

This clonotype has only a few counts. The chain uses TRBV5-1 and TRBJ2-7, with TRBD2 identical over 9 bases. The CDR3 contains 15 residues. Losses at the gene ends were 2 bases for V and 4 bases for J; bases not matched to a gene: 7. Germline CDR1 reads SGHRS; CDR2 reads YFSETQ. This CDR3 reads CASSLEAGGYYEQYF. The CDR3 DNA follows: TGCGCCAGCAGCTTAGAAGCGGGGGGATATTACGAGCAGTACTTC.